This TCR beta chain was profiled in a study of T cell repertoires in cytomegalovirus infection. TCRdb reanalysed the reads using MiXCR and keeps one entry per CDR3 protein. The top ten hold about 10% of the sample, which has approximately 490,000 distinct CDR3 sequences, about 11% seen once. Deletions cut 3 bases from V and 1 base from J, with 6 bases between. Germline assignment: CDR1 KGHSH and CDR2 LQKENI. This CDR3 spans 14 amino acids. Material for sequencing was PBMCs. The receptor was derived from a human donor in good health (CMV status not recorded). Some clones in this sample may be carry-over from other donors' samples. The V gene is TRBV18, the J gene TRBJ2-2; no clear D. DNA of the CDR3: TGTGCCAGCTCACCCACAATGAACACCGGGGAGCTGTTTTTT. Amino acids: CASSPTMNTGELFF.